The source of this TCR beta chain is a study of CD8 T cells in ankylosing spondylitis. V was cut by 0 bases and J by 3 bases, with 17 bases left in between. Germline CDR1 reads MNHEY; CDR2 reads SMNVEV (reference sequence). CDR3 length: 17 residues. In TCRdb, the 5' RACE reads were re-called with MiXCR into one record per CDR3 protein. The table lists 250,000 to 300,000 distinct CDR3 sequences, 20% of them singletons. Only a few counts were recorded for this clonotype. Its specificity is not known. Whole-study results and caveats: Disease-linked clones bore a CD8+ phenotype, appearing relatively rarely in peripheral blood. Ankylosing spondylitis blood seemed to carry a telltale TCR beta motif made of under ten highly homologous variants.

Sequenced sample: blood, either unsorted or a sorted T cell fraction (not recorded which). The clonotype comes from a male donor with ankylosing spondylitis or in good health (not recorded which). The V and J genes are TRBV27 and TRBJ1-1; the D is unclear. In DNA, the CDR3 is TGTGCCAGCAGTTTATCGGGTGACACCGCGATGTACACTGAAGCTTTCTTT. It codes for CASSLSGDTAMYTEAFF.